A selection of T cell receptor beta chains follows, all from one sample in a study of breast tumors, draining lymph nodes, adjacent tissues. From the multiplex PCR reads, TCRdb called clonotypes with MiXCR, one entry per CDR3 protein. The sample has under 150,000 distinct CDR3 sequences, around 20% seen once; the top ten hold 2% to 2.5%. Material for sequencing was axillary lymph node tissue. Receptors originate from a female donor with breast cancer. Some clones in this sample may be carry-over from other donors' samples. Both conserved end residues are trimmed from each CDR3. Each record gives: V gene, CDR3 protein.

v_gene: TRBV5-4
CDR3aa: ASSLGGILQETQY

v_gene: TRBV25-1
CDR3aa: ASSQTRPPYNEQF

v_gene: TRBV7-2
CDR3aa: ASSLIPGGISPLH

v_gene: TRBV15
CDR3aa: ATSREDGNTIY

v_gene: TRBV7-9
CDR3aa: ASSLAGALGGPDSPLH

v_gene: TRBV11-2
CDR3aa: AGSLPQTNTGELF

v_gene: TRBV5-6
CDR3aa: ASSLSVRPYEQY

v_gene: TRBV5-1
CDR3aa: ASSSRNSGREQY

v_gene: TRBV4-1
CDR3aa: ASSQRGEDSTDTQY

v_gene: TRBV5-6
CDR3aa: ASRGSGRIETQY

v_gene: TRBV6-1
CDR3aa: ASREGQGVAEAF

v_gene: TRBV7-9
CDR3aa: ASSLVGTDYGYT

v_gene: TRBV18
CDR3aa: ASSPTGMSSYNEQF

v_gene: TRBV18
CDR3aa: ASSQLAGGPENTGELF

v_gene: TRBV10-2
CDR3aa: ASGNSGPYEQY

v_gene: TRBV10-2
CDR3aa: ASRAGLASYEQY

v_gene: TRBV5-5
CDR3aa: ASRLTSGDPYEQY

v_gene: TRBV28
CDR3aa: ASRSGLRVAYEQY

v_gene: TRBV6-6
CDR3aa: ASSYWGLAGDESLEQY

v_gene: TRBV29-1
CDR3aa: SVEGRQGAGSGANVPT

v_gene: TRBV20-1
CDR3aa: STNPRTGVLSPLH

v_gene: TRBV5-1
CDR3aa: ASSPTGLTSTDTQY

v_gene: TRBV20-1
CDR3aa: SASLGKDTREEQY

v_gene: TRBV4-2
CDR3aa: ASSQASGQGGGEQF

v_gene: TRBV20-1
CDR3aa: SARDLVEGKLF

v_gene: TRBV6-1
CDR3aa: ASSVEMYEQY

v_gene: TRBV11-3
CDR3aa: ASSLDRQGGTGELF

v_gene: TRBV28
CDR3aa: ASSFPIAGFPYEQY

v_gene: TRBV10-3
CDR3aa: AIRAGEYGYT

v_gene: TRBV24-1
CDR3aa: ATSEKSSDEQF

v_gene: TRBV10-1
CDR3aa: ASSGGGSFGYT

v_gene: TRBV6-5
CDR3aa: ASSYHSQQGAHNNYGYT

v_gene: TRBV18
CDR3aa: ASSPFGTGNNEQF

v_gene: TRBV20-1
CDR3aa: SATGLAGVAPLDEQF

v_gene: TRBV5-8
CDR3aa: ASSWGTGVQETQY

v_gene: TRBV28
CDR3aa: ASSSPGGGSSYEQY

v_gene: TRBV4-1
CDR3aa: ASSGLAGMYNEQF

v_gene: TRBV20-1
CDR3aa: SALTSGRPFYEQY

v_gene: TRBV9
CDR3aa: ASSHGTSGRNEQY

v_gene: TRBV5-1
CDR3aa: ASSLVGDGTEAF

v_gene: TRBV6-6
CDR3aa: ASSYGIYEQY